A selection of T cell receptor beta chains follows, all from one sample in a study of shared clonotypes between healthy human individuals. The method was immunoSEQ multiplex PCR; TCRdb's version includes in-frame clones alone and lacks a portion of them. The table has 500,000 or so clones, more than 95% seen once. The sample comprised naive CD4+ T cells sorted from blood. The origin of the receptors is a woman aged 25-40 years in good health. Each CDR3 is given with its conserved first and last residue. The D gene is left open where the match is weak. Not all rows give a size; the values are once, few, many and, for expanded clones, a class.

V gene	D gene	clone size	J gene	CDR3 DNA	CDR3 protein
TRBV6-5	-	-	TRBJ1-6	TGTGCCAGCAGTAGGGGGGACACCGGAGGCTCACCCCTCCACTTT	CASSRGDTGGSPLHF
TRBV5-1	-	few	TRBJ2-2	TGCGCCAGCAGCTTGGCACTCAACACCGGGGAGCTGTTTTTT	CASSLALNTGELFF
TRBV2	TRBD2	once	TRBJ2-5	TGTGCCAGCAGTTCCTTTCTGACTAGCGGGAGGGCCCGAGAGACCCAGTACTTC	CASSSFLTSGRARETQYF
TRBV25-1	-	-	TRBJ2-7	TGTGCCAGCAGTGGAACAACCTCCTACGAGCAGTACTTC	CASSGTTSYEQYF
TRBV28	-	-	TRBJ1-2	TGTGCCAGCAGTTTCTCCGACTATGGCTACACCTTC	CASSFSDYGYTF
TRBV5-6	TRBD2	-	TRBJ2-7	TGTGCCAGCAGCCCGCTTCGGGGGGGAGTGTTAACCTACGAGCAGTACTTC	CASSPLRGGVLTYEQYF
TRBV28	-	-	TRBJ2-7	TGTGCCAGCAGTTATAGCGGTTCCTACGAGCAGTACTTC	CASSYSGSYEQYF
TRBV4-1	-	-	TRBJ2-1	TGCGCCAGCAGCCAGGAGTACGGGGTAAAGTTCTTC	CASSQEYGVKFF
TRBV28	-	once	TRBJ2-1	TGTGCCGTACTGTGGGGGGGCGGGAACAATGAGCAGTTCTTC	CAVLWGGGNNEQFF
TRBV21-1	-	-	TRBJ2-7	TGTGCCAGCAGCAAAGAGGGACAGGTCTACGAGCAGTACTTC	CASSKEGQVYEQYF
TRBV27	TRBD2	-	TRBJ2-7	TGTGCCAGCAGTATCCGGACTAGCGGGAGTAATGTGCAGTACTTC	CASSIRTSGSNVQYF